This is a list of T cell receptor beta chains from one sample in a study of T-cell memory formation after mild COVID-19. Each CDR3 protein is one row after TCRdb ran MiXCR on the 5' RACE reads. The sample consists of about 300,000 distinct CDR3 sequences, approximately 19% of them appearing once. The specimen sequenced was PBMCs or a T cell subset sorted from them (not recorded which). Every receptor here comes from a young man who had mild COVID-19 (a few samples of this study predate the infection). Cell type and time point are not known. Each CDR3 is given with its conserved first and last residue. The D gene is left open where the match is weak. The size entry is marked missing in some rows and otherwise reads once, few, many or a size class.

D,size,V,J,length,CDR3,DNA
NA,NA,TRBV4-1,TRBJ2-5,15,CASSQDLVRQETQYF,TGCGCCAGCAGCCAAGATCTGGTACGCCAAGAGACCCAGTACTTC
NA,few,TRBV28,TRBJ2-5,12,CASNADRETQYF,TGTGCCAGCAATGCTGACAGGGAGACCCAGTACTTC
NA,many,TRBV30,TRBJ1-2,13,CAWSVQASYGYTF,TGTGCCTGGAGTGTACAAGCCTCCTATGGCTACACCTTC
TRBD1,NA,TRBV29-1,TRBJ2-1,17,CSVGGDRGKASYNEQFF,TGCAGCGTTGGTGGGGACAGGGGGAAGGCTTCATATAATGAGCAGTTCTTC
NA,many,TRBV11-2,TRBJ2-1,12,CASSLEGPWVFF,TGTGCCAGCAGCTTAGAAGGCCCCTGGGTGTTCTTC
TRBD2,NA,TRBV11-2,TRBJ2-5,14,CASSPTAGRGTQYF,TGTGCCAGCAGCCCGACGGCAGGGAGGGGGACCCAGTACTTC
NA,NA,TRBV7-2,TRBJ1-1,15,CASSLVSGVGTEAFF,TGTGCCAGCAGCTTAGTGTCCGGGGTCGGCACTGAAGCTTTCTTT
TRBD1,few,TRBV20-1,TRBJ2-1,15,CSARAQGQGDNEQFF,TGCAGTGCTAGAGCCCAGGGGCAGGGGGACAATGAGCAGTTCTTC
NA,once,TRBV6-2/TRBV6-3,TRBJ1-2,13,CASSLTGIYGYTF,TGTGCCAGCAGTCTCACAGGGATCTATGGCTACACCTTC
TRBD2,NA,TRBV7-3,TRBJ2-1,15,CASSLGSGGSNEQFF,TGTGCCAGCAGCTTAGGTAGCGGGGGGTCCAATGAGCAGTTCTTC
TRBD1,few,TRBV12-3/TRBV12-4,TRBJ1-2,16,CASSSLHGTGSPGYTF,TGTGCCAGCAGTTCTCTACATGGGACAGGGTCACCCGGCTACACCTTC
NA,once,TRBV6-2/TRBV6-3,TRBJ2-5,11,CASEAALSQYF,TGTGCCAGTGAGGCGGCGTTGTCCCAGTACTTC
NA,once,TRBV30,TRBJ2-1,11,CAWVRQREQFF,TGTGCCTGGGTCCGCCAGCGTGAGCAGTTCTTC
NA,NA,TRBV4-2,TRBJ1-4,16,CASSQDLGRGGEKLFF,TGTGCCAGCAGCCAAGATTTGGGCAGGGGTGGTGAAAAACTGTTTTTT
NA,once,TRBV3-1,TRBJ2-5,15,CASSQEWYRQETQYF,TGTGCCAGCAGCCAAGAGTGGTACAGACAAGAGACCCAGTACTTC
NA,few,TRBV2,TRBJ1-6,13,CASSLGLNSPLHF,TGTGCCAGCAGTTTGGGGTTGAATTCACCCCTCCACTTT
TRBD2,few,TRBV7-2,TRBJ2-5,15,CASSLKRGRQETQYF,TGTGCCAGCAGCTTAAAGCGGGGGCGACAAGAGACCCAGTACTTC
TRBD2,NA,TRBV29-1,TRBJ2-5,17,CSVEELREAGIQETQYF,TGCAGCGTTGAAGAGTTACGGGAAGCGGGGATCCAAGAGACCCAGTACTTC
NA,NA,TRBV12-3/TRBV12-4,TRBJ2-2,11,CASKEAGELFF,TGTGCCAGCAAGGAGGCCGGGGAGCTGTTTTTT
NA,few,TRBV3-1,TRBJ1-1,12,CASSRFRTEAFF,TGTGCCAGCAGCCGTTTCCGGACTGAAGCTTTCTTT
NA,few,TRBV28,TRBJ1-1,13,CASSSGEWPEAFF,TGTGCCAGCAGTTCAGGGGAATGGCCTGAAGCTTTCTTT
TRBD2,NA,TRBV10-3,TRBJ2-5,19,CAISESMGPLGGGEETQYF,TGTGCCATCAGTGAGTCGATGGGGCCTCTGGGCGGGGGAGAAGAGACCCAGTACTTC
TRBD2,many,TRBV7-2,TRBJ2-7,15,CASSLGGGTSGEQYF,TGTGCCAGCAGCTTAGGCGGGGGGACTTCGGGGGAGCAGTACTTC
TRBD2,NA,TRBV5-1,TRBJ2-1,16,CASSLAGGTSLDEQFF,TGCGCCAGCAGCTTGGCAGGCGGGACTAGTCTCGATGAGCAGTTCTTC
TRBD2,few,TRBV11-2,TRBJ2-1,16,CASSLAPGGSYNEQFF,TGTGCCAGCAGCTTAGCCCCGGGGGGATCGTACAATGAGCAGTTCTTC
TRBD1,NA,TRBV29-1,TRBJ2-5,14,CSVGDRALGETQYF,TGCAGCGTCGGGGACAGGGCCCTAGGGGAGACCCAGTACTTC
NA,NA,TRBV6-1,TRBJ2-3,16,CASSEALHRGTDTQYF,TGTGCCAGCAGTGAAGCGCTTCACAGGGGCACAGATACGCAGTATTTT
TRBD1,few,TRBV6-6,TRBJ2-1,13,CASSGQVHNEQFF,TGTGCCAGCAGTGGACAGGTCCACAATGAGCAGTTCTTC
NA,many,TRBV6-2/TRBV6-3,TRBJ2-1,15,CASSPSMSSYNEQFF,TGTGCCAGCAGTCCAAGTATGAGCTCCTACAATGAGCAGTTCTTC
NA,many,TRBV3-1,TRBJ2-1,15,CASSQGTAGYNEQFF,TGTGCCAGCAGCCAGGGGACAGCGGGTTACAATGAGCAGTTCTTC
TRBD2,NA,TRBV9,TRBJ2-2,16,CASTQSLAGDTGELFF,TGTGCCAGCACTCAGTCCCTAGCGGGGGACACCGGGGAGCTGTTTTTT
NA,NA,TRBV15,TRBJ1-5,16,CATSRDPTGLNQPQHF,TGTGCCACCAGCAGAGATCCGACAGGTCTAAATCAGCCCCAGCATTTT
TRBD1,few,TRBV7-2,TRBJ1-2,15,CASSPGQGDAYGYTF,TGTGCCAGCAGCCCCGGACAGGGTGACGCCTATGGCTACACCTTC
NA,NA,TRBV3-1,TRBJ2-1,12,CASSRLEEEQFF,TGTGCCAGCAGCCGTCTCGAGGAGGAGCAGTTCTTC
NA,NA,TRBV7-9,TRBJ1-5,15,CASSLSAVGNQPQHF,TGTGCCAGCAGCTTATCGGCAGTCGGGAATCAGCCCCAGCATTTT
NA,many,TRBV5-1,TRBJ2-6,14,CASSLDSGANVLTF,TGCGCCAGCAGCTTGGATTCTGGGGCCAACGTCCTGACTTTC
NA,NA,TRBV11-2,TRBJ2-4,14,CASSLWFAKNIQYF,TGTGCCAGCAGCTTATGGTTTGCCAAAAACATTCAGTACTTC
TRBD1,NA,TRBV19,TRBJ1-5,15,CASSILQGAAQPQHF,TGTGCCAGTAGTATCCTACAGGGGGCGGCTCAGCCCCAGCATTTT
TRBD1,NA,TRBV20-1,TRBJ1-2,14,CSARKGTGDYGYTF,TGCAGTGCTAGAAAGGGGACAGGGGACTATGGCTACACCTTC
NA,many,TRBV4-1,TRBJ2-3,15,CASSQVSEGTDTQYF,TGCGCCAGCAGCCAAGTTAGCGAGGGCACAGATACGCAGTATTTT
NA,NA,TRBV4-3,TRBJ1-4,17,CASSQGAGRDLNEKLFF,TGCGCCAGCAGCCAAGGGGCAGGGCGTGACCTTAATGAAAAACTGTTTTTT
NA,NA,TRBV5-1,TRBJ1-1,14,CASSKEGTSAEAFF,TGCGCCAGCAGCAAGGAAGGGACTAGCGCTGAAGCTTTCTTT
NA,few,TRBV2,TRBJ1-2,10,CASSLGSHTF,TGTGCCAGCAGTTTAGGGTCCCACACCTTC
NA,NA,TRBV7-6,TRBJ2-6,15,CASTPGVSGANVLTF,TGTGCCAGCACCCCAGGGGTCTCTGGGGCCAACGTCCTGACTTTC
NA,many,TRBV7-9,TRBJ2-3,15,CASSLVGLATDTQYF,TGTGCCAGCAGTTTAGTTGGCCTAGCAACCGATACGCAGTATTTT
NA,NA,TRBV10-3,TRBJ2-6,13,CAILLAGANVLTF,TGTGCCATTTTGTTAGCGGGGGCCAACGTCCTGACTTTC
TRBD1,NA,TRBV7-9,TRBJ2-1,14,CASTGDRGHNEQFF,TGTGCCAGCACCGGGGACAGGGGGCATAATGAGCAGTTCTTC
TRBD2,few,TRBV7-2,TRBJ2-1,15,CASSLVGGGANEQFF,TGTGCCAGCAGCTTAGTTGGCGGGGGGGCTAATGAGCAGTTCTTC
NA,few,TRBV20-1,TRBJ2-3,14,CSARDTGLTDTQYF,TGCAGTGCTAGAGATACCGGGCTCACAGATACGCAGTATTTT
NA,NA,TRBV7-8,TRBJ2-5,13,CASSLAWEETQYF,TGTGCCAGCAGCTTAGCGTGGGAAGAGACCCAGTACTTC
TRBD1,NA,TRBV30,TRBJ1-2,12,CAWSTGQGAKTF,TGTGCCTGGAGTACTGGACAGGGGGCTAAGACCTTC
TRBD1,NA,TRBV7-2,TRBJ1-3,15,CASSSGQGSGNTIYF,TGTGCCAGCAGCTCCGGACAGGGCTCAGGAAACACCATATATTTT
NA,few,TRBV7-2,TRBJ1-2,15,CASSPGQTVNYGYTF,TGTGCCAGCAGCCCCGGACAGACCGTTAACTATGGCTACACCTTC